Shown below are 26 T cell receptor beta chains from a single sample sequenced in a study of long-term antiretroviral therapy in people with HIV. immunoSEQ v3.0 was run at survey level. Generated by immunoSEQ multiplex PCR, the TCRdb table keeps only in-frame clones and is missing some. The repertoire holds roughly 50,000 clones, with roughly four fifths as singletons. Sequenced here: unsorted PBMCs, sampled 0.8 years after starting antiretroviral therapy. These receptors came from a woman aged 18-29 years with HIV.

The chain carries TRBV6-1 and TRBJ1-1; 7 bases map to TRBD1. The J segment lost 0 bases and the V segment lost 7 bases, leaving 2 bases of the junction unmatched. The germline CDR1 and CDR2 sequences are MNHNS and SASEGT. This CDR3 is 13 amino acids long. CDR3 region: CASKGQVNTEAFF. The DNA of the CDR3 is TGTGCCAGCAAAGGACAGGTGAACACTGAAGCTTTCTTT.

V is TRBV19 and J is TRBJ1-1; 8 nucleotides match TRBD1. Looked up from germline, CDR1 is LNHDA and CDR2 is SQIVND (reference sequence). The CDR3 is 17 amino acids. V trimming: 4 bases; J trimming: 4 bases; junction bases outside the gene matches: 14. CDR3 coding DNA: TGTGCCAGTAGTACAGATAAGACAGGGGCGGTGGGCACTGAAGCTTTCTTT. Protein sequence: CASSTDKTGAVGTEAFF.

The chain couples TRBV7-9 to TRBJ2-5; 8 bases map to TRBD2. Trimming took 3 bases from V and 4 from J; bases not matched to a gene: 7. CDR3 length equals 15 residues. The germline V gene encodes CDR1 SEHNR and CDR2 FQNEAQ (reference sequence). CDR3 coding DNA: TGTGCCAGCAGCTTTACGACTAGCGCCCGAGAGACCCAGTACTTC. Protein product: CASSFTTSARETQYF.

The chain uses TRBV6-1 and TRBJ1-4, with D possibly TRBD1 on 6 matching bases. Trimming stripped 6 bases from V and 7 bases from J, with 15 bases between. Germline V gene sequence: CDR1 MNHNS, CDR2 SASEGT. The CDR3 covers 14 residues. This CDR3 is CASRTTGPSEKLFF. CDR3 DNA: TGTGCCAGCAGGACGACAGGCCCCAGTGAAAAACTGTTTTTT.

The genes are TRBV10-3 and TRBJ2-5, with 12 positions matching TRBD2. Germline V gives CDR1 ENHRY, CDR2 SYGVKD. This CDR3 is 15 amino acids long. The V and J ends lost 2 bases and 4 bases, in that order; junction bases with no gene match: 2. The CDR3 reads CAISEASGRGETQYF. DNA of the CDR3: TGTGCCATCAGTGAGGCTAGCGGGAGGGGAGAGACCCAGTACTTC.

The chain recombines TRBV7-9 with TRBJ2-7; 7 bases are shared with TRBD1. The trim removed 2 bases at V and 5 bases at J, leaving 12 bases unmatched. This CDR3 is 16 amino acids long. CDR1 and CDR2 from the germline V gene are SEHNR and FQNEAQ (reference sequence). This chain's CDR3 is CASSLWYGQGDNEQYF. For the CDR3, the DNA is TGTGCCAGCAGCTTATGGTACGGCCAGGGGGACAACGAGCAGTACTTC.

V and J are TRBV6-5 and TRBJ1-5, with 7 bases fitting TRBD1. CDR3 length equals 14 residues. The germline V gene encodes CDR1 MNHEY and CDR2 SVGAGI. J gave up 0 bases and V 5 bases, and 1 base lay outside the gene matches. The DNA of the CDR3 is TGTGCCAGCAGTCACAGGGGTAGCAATCAGCCCCAGCATTTT. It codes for CASSHRGSNQPQHF.

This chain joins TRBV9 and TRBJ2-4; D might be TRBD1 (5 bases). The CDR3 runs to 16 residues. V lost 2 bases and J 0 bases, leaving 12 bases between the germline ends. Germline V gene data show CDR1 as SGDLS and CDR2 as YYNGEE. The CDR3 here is CASSVTDRLAKNIQYF. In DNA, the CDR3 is TGTGCCAGCAGCGTCACAGACAGACTAGCCAAAAACATTCAGTACTTC.

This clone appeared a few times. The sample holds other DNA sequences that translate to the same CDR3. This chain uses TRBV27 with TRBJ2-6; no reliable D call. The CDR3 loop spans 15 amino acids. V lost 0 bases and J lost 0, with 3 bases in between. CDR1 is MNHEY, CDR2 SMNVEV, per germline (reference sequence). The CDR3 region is CASSLSPSGANVLTF. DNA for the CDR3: TGTGCCAGCAGTTTATCCCCCTCTGGGGCCAACGTCCTGACTTTC.

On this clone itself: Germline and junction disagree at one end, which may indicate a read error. CDR3 sequence (DNA): TGTGCCAGCTCTCCACCCGGGACAGTGTCCTCCTACGAGCAGTACTTC. It translates to CASSPPGTVSSYEQYF. The V call is TRBV18, the J call TRBJ2-7; the match to TRBD1 covers 7 bases. There are 16 residues in the CDR3. CDR1 is KGHSH, CDR2 LQKENI, per germline.

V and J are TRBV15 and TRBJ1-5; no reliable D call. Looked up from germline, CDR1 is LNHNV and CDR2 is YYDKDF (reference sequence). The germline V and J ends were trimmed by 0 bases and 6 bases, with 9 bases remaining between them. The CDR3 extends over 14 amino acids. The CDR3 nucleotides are TGTGCCACCAGCAGAGATAACGCGGGTCAGCCCCAGCATTTT. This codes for CATSRDNAGQPQHF.

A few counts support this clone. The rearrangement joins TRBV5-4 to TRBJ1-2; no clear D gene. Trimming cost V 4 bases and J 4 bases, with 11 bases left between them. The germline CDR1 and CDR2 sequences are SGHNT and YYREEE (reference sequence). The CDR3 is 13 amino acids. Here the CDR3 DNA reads TGTGCCAGCAGCGTTCTTGGCCTCTATGGCTACACCTTC. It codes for CASSVLGLYGYTF. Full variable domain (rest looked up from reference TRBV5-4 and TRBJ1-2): ETGVTQSPTHLIKTRGQQVTLRCSSQSGHNTVSWYQQALGQGPQFIFQYYREEENGRGNFPPRFSGLQFPNYSSELNVNALELDDSALYLCASSVLGLYGYTFGSGTRLTVV.

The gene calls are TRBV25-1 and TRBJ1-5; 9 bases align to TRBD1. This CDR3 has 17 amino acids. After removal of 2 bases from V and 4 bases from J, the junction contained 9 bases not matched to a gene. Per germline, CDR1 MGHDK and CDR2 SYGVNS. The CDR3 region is CASSEEGVGTGNQPQHF. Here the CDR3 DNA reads TGTGCCAGCAGTGAAGAAGGGGTGGGGACAGGGAATCAGCCCCAGCATTTT.

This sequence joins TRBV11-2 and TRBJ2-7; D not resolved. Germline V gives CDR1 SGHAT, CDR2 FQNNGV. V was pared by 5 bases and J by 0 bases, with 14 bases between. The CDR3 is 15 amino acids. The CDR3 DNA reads TGTGCCAGCAGCCTCGAGTCCCCGCTCTCCTACGAGCAGTACTTC. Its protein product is CASSLESPLSYEQYF.

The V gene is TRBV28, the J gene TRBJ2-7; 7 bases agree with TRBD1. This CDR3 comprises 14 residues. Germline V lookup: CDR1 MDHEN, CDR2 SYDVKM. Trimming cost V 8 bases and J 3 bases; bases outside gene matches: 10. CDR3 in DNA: TGTGCCAGCCAAAGTCCGGGACAGCTCTACGAGCAGTACTTC. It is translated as CASQSPGQLYEQYF.

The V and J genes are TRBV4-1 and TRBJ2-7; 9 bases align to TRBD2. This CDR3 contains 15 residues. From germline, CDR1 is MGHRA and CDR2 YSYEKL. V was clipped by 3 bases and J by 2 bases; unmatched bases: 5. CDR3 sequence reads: CASSQLTSGAYEQYF. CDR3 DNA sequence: TGCGCCAGCAGCCAGCTGACTAGCGGAGCCTACGAGCAGTACTTC.

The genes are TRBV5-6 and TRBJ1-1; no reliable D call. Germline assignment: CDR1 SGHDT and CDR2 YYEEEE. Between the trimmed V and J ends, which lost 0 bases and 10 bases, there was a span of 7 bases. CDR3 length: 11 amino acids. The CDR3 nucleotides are TGTGCCAGCAGCTTGGGCACGGGAGCTTTCTTT. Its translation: CASSLGTGAFF.

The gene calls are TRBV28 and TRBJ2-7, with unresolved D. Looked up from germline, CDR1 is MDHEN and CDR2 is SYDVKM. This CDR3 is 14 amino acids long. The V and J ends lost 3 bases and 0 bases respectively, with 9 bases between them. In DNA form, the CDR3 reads TGTGCCAGCAGTTTCCTTGGGTTCTCCTACGAGCAGTACTTC. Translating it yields CASSFLGFSYEQYF.

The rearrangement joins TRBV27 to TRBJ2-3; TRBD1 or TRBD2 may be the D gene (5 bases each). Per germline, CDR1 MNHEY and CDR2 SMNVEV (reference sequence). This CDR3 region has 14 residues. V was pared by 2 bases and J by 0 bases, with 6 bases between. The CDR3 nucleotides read TGTGCCAGCAGTTTAGGGGGTAGCACAGATACGCAGTATTTT. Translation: CASSLGGSTDTQYF.

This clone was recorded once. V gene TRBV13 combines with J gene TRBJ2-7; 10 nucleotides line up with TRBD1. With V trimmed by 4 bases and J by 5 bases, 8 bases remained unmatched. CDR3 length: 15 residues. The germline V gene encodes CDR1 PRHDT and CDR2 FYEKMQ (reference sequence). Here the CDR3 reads CASSSRDRGLNEQYF. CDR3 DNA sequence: TGTGCCAGCAGCTCCCGGGACAGGGGTTTGAACGAGCAGTACTTC.

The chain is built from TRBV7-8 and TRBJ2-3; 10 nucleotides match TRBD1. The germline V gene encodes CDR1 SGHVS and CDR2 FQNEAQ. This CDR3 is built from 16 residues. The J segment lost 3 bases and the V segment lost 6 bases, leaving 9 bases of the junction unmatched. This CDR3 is CASRGTRDRGTDTQYF. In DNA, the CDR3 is TGTGCCAGCAGAGGGACCCGGGACAGGGGTACAGATACGCAGTATTTT.

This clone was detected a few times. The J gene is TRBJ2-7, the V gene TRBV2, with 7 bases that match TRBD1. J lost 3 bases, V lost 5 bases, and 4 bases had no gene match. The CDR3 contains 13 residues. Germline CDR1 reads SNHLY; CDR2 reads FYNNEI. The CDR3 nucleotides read TGTGCCAGCAGTACCGGGACAGTCTACGAGCAGTACTTC. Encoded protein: CASSTGTVYEQYF.

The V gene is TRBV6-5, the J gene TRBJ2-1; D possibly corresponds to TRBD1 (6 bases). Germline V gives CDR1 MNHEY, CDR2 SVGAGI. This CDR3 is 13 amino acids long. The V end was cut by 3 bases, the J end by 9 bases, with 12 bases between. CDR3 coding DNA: TGTGCCAGCAGTTATTCGTCAGGGGCTGAGCAGTTCTTC. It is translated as CASSYSSGAEQFF.

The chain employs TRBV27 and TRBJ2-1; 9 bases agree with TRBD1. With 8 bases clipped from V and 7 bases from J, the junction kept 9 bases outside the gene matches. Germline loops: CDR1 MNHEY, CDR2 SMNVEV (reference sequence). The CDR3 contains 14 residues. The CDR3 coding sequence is TGTGCCAGCGGGACGGGACAGGGTAGGAATGAGCAGTTCTTC. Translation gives CASGTGQGRNEQFF.

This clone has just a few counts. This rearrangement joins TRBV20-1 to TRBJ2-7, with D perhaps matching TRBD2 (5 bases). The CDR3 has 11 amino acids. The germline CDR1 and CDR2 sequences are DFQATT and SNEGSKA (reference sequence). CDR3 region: CTPDGAYEQYF. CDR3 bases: TGCACGCCGGACGGGGCCTACGAGCAGTACTTC.

CDR3 nucleotides: TGTGCCAGCAGCTTCCTGACAGGGGGCATCTACGAGCAGTACTTC. Amino acid sequence: CASSFLTGGIYEQYF. This chain connects TRBV7-6 to TRBJ2-7, with 10 bases identical to TRBD1. V shed 3 bases, J shed 3 bases, and the junction held 5 bases outside the gene matches. CDR1 is SGHVS, CDR2 FNYEAQ, per germline. This CDR3 is 15 amino acids long.